Presented here are 12 T cell receptor beta chains from one specimen sequenced in a study of T cell responses to AZD1222 COVID-19 vaccine. Sequenced by immunoSEQ multiplex PCR; TCRdb stores in-frame clones only, minus some. The sample shows some 140,000 clones, 70% to 90% of them seen only once. This specimen was peripheral blood, taken on day 0 of AZD1222 vaccination. All receptors come from an adult in good health.

The DNA of the CDR3 is TGTGCCAGCAGCCCAGGGGGTAGTCGGAACACTGAAGCTTTCTTT. This sequence encodes CASSPGGSRNTEAFF. The chain is built from TRBV5-4 and TRBJ1-1, with 7 bases identical to TRBD1. Trimming took 4 bases from V and 1 from J; bases not matched to a gene: 7. The CDR3 is made up of 15 amino acids. The germline gives CDR1 SGHNT, CDR2 YYREEE (reference sequence).

This rearrangement joins TRBV27 to TRBJ1-1; D is unclear. The CDR3 sequence is 11 residues long. Deletions cut 7 bases from V and 2 bases from J, with 5 bases between. CDR1 MNHEY and CDR2 SMNVEV come from the germline V gene (reference sequence). CDR3 sequence: CASKSNTEAFF. The CDR3 DNA follows: TGTGCCAGCAAAAGCAACACTGAAGCTTTCTTT.

This clone was picked up a small number of times. Other DNA sequences in this specimen translate into the identical CDR3. The CDR3 DNA follows: TGTGCCAGCAGCTTACGGGGAGACACTGAAGCTTTCTTT. Translation gives CASSLRGDTEAFF. The chain couples TRBV7-3 to TRBJ1-1; D is ambiguous. Germline CDR1 and CDR2: SGHTA and FQGTGA. This CDR3 is 13 amino acids long. The V end lost 2 bases, the J end lost 3 bases, and 7 bases lay between the germline ends.

The chain couples TRBV5-6 to TRBJ2-3; 8 nucleotides align to TRBD2. Per germline, CDR1 SGHDT and CDR2 YYEEEE. CDR3 length: 19 residues. V lost 0 bases and J lost 4; bases outside the gene matches: 16. CDR3 coding DNA: TGTGCCAGCAGCTTGGCCGGAGCGGGAGTCCCCTTACAATCAGATACGCAGTATTTT. This translates into CASSLAGAGVPLQSDTQYF.

This chain joins TRBV5-4 and TRBJ1-2, with D unresolved. The CDR3 has 15 amino acids. Trimming removed 6 bases at V and 1 base at J, with 16 bases between. Germline CDR1 reads SGHNT; CDR2 reads YYREEE (reference sequence). The CDR3 sequence: CASTFRDGFNYGYTF. CDR3 sequence (DNA): TGTGCCAGCACTTTTAGAGACGGATTTAACTATGGCTACACCTTC. The full variable domain, rest sourced from reference TRBV5-4 and TRBJ1-2, is ETGVTQSPTHLIKTRGQQVTLRCSSQSGHNTVSWYQQALGQGPQFIFQYYREEENGRGNFPPRFSGLQFPNYSSELNVNALELDDSALYLCASTFRDGFNYGYTFGSGTRLTVV.

The chain couples TRBV15 to TRBJ1-1; unclear D gene. Trimming took 7 bases from V and 5 from J, leaving 14 bases between them. CDR1 and CDR2 from the germline V gene are LNHNV and YYDKDF (reference sequence). The CDR3 has 13 amino acids. The CDR3, as DNA: TGTGCCACCACCGAAGCCCCCGGAACTGAAGCTTTCTTT. Translated: CATTEAPGTEAFF.

The chain links TRBV18 to TRBJ2-1; the D is unclear. V lost 0 bases, J lost 0 bases, and 15 bases lay in between. The germline V gene has CDR1 KGHSH and CDR2 LQKENI. CDR3 length equals 18 residues. DNA of the CDR3: TGTGCCAGCTCACCACCGAAGGGCAGTTTCTCCTCCTACAATGAGCAGTTCTTC. It specifies CASSPPKGSFSSYNEQFF.

This chain connects TRBV5-5 to TRBJ1-3; unclear D gene. The V end was cut by 4 bases, the J end by 0 bases, with 11 bases between. The germline CDR1 and CDR2 sequences are SGHKS and YYEKEE (reference sequence). This CDR3 comprises 15 residues. CDR3 DNA: TGTGCCAGCAGCCTCGACATATCCTCTGGAAACACCATATATTTT. Protein product: CASSLDISSGNTIYF.

The chain combines TRBV5-4 with TRBJ2-1; 12 nucleotides agree with TRBD2. V was pared by 3 bases and J by 6 bases, with 10 bases of the junction left unmatched. This CDR3 region has 17 residues. CDR1 SGHNT and CDR2 YYREEE come from the germline V gene (reference sequence). CDR3 nucleotides: TGTGCCAGCAGCTCCAGAAAGACTAGCGGGAGAGTCAATGAGCAGTTCTTC. Its translation: CASSSRKTSGRVNEQFF.

The rearrangement links TRBV27 to TRBJ1-5; D is unresolved. The germline V gene encodes CDR1 MNHEY and CDR2 SMNVEV (reference sequence). V was pared by 5 bases and J by 2 bases, with 13 bases between. This CDR3 contains 15 residues. CDR3 protein: CASSPRTGGNQPQHF. CDR3 DNA: TGTGCCAGCAGTCCGCGAACGGGAGGCAATCAGCCCCAGCATTTT.

V usage is TRBV4-2 and J usage is TRBJ2-3, with 7 bases aligning to TRBD2. Germline values: CDR1 LGHNA, CDR2 YNFKEQ. CDR3 size: 16 residues. With V trimmed by 1 base and J by 2 bases, 6 bases remained unmatched. The CDR3 protein is CASSQVHGRHTDTQYF. Here the CDR3 DNA reads TGTGCCAGCAGCCAAGTGCACGGGAGGCACACAGATACGCAGTATTTT.

This chain connects TRBV27 to TRBJ1-1, with a possible D match to TRBD1 (6 bases). Germline V gene sequence: CDR1 MNHEY, CDR2 SMNVEV (reference sequence). Trimming left V 2 bases short and J 0 bases short, with 13 bases between. The length of the CDR3 is 16 residues. The CDR3 nucleotides are TGTGCCAGCAGTTTACTCGGGGGGCGAATGAACACTGAAGCTTTCTTT. Its translation is CASSLLGGRMNTEAFF.